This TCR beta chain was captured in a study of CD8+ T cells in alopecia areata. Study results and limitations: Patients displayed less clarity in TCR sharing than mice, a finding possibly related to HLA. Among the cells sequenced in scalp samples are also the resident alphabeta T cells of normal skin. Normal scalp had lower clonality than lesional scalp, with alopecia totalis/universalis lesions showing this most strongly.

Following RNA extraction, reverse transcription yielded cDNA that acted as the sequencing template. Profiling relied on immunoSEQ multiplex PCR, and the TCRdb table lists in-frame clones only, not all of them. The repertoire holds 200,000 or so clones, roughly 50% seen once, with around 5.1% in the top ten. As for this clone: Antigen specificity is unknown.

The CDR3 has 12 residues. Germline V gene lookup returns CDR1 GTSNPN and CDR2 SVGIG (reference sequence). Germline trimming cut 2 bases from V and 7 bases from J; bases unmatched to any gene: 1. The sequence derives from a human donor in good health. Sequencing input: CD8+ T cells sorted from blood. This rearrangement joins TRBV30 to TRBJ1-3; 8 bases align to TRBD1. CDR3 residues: CAWSRQGNTIYF. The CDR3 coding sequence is TGTGCCTGGAGTCGACAGGGGAACACCATATATTTT. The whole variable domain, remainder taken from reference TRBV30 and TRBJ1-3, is SQTIHQWPATLVQPVGSPLSLECTVEGTSNPNLYWYRQAAGRGLQLLFYSVGIGQISSEVPQNLSASRPQDRQFILSSKKLLLSDSGFYLCAWSRQGNTIYFGEGSWLTVV.